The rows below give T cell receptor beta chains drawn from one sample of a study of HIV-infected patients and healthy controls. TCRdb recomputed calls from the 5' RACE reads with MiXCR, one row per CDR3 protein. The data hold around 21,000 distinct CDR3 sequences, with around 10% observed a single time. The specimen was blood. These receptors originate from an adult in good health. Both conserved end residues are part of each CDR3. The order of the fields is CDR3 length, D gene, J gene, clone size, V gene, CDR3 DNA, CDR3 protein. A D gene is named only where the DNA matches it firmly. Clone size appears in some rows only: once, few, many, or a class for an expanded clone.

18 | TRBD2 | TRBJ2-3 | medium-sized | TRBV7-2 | TGTGCCAGCAGCTTAGCACCCCCGCTAGCGGGGCGAACAGATACGCAGTATTTT | CASSLAPPLAGRTDTQYF
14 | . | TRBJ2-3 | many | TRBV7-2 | TGTGCCAGCAGCCTCAGCTCCCACACAGATACGCAGTATTTT | CASSLSSHTDTQYF
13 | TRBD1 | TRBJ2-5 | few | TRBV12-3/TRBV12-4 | TGTGCCAGCAGACAGGGGTCAGGAGAGACCCAGTACTTC | CASRQGSGETQYF
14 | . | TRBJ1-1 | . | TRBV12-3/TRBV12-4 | TGTGCCAGCAGTCCATTCCAGGGGAACACTGAAGCTTTCTTT | CASSPFQGNTEAFF
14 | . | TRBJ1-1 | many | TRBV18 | TGTGCCAGCTCACCCTGGGACGGAAACACTGAAGCTTTCTTT | CASSPWDGNTEAFF
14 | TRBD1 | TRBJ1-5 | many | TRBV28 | TGTGCCAGCAAGGGACAGGGTCCCCATCAGCCCCAGCATTTT | CASKGQGPHQPQHF
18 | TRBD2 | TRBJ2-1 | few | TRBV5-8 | TGTGCCAGCAGCTTGGTACTAGCGGGAGGACAAAGTTACAATGAGCAGTTCTTC | CASSLVLAGGQSYNEQFF
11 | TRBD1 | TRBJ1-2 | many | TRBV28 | TGTGCCACCAGGGGGTTCGTTGGCTACACCTTC | CATRGFVGYTF
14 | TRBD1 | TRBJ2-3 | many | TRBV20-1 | TGCAGTGCTCCGGACAGGGGGCGGGCAGATACGCAGTATTTT | CSAPDRGRADTQYF
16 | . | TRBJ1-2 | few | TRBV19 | TGTGCCAGTATTCGGGCTAAATCCTCTTCTAACTATGGCTACACCTTC | CASIRAKSSSNYGYTF
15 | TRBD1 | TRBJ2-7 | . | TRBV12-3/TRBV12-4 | TGTGCCAGCAGTCCTCCGGGACAGGGCCCCTACGAGCAGTACTTC | CASSPPGQGPYEQYF
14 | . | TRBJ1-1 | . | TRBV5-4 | TGTGCCAGCAGCTTTCCTACGGCGAACACTGAAGCTTTCTTT | CASSFPTANTEAFF